Listed below are T cell receptor beta chains from one sample, sequenced in a study of shared clonotypes between healthy human individuals. TCRdb keeps only in-frame clones here, not all; method: immunoSEQ multiplex PCR. The sample lists about half a million clones, roughly 80% seen once, with roughly 13% in the top ten. The sequenced sample was PBMCs. Receptors were obtained from a middle-aged woman in good health. Some clones in this sample may be carry-over from other donors' samples. The CDR3 runs from the conserved cysteine through the conserved F or W. The D gene is left open where the match is weak. Only some rows state a clone size, as once, few, many or a class for expanded clones.

TRBV2	.	.	TRBJ2-4	14	TGTGCCAGCAGGGCAGGGTCGGCCAAAAACATTCAGTACTTC	CASRAGSAKNIQYF
TRBV2	.	.	TRBJ1-2	12	TGTGCCGGCGGGCAGTTAGGCTATGGCTACACCTTC	CAGGQLGYGYTF
TRBV9	.	.	TRBJ1-2	15	TGTGCCAGCAGCCCGCGGGGGATATCTAACTATGGCTACACCTTC	CASSPRGISNYGYTF
TRBV15	.	few	TRBJ2-1	11	TGTGCCACAAGCAAGGGGGATGAGCAGTTCTTC	CATSKGDEQFF
TRBV10-3	.	.	TRBJ2-7	15	TGTGCCATCAGGGGAGTCCCGACGCTCACCTACGAGCAGTACTTC	CAIRGVPTLTYEQYF
TRBV5-1	TRBD2	once	TRBJ2-2	14	TGCGCCAGCCAGGGACTAGCGGACACCGGGGAGCTGTTTTTT	CASQGLADTGELFF
TRBV25-1	.	.	TRBJ2-5	15	TGTGCCAGCAGTCAGGGCTTAGGAGGGCAAGAGACCCAGTACTTC	CASSQGLGGQETQYF
TRBV6-1	.	.	TRBJ2-5	15	TGTGCCAGCAGTGAAAATCGGGGATGGCAAGAGACCCAGTACTTC	CASSENRGWQETQYF
TRBV27	.	.	TRBJ1-1	14	TGTGCCAGCAGTTTTACGACCGGGACTACTGAAGCTTTCTTT	CASSFTTGTTEAFF
TRBV6-1	TRBD2	.	TRBJ2-7	13	TGTGCCAGCAGGGAACTAGCGGGAGCCGAGCAGTACTTC	CASRELAGAEQYF
TRBV11-2	.	.	TRBJ2-5	12	TGTGCCAGCAGCTCTACTCGGGAGACCCAGTACTTC	CASSSTRETQYF
TRBV13	TRBD1	few	TRBJ1-1	15	TGTGCCAGCAGGGCCTTGAGACAGGGGAACACTGAAGCTTTCTTT	CASRALRQGNTEAFF
TRBV30	.	.	TRBJ1-5	14	TGTGCCTGGAGTGTCCCCTTAAGCAATCAGCCCCAGCATTTT	CAWSVPLSNQPQHF
TRBV7-2	TRBD1	many	TRBJ2-7	15	TGTGCCAGCAGCAGACGGGGACAGGAGTCCTACGAGCAGTACTTC	CASSRRGQESYEQYF
TRBV19	TRBD1	.	TRBJ1-2	15	TGTGCCAGTAGCGCGGGGAGGGGGCCGGGCCGCGGCTACACCTTC	CASSAGRGPGRGYTF
TRBV5-1	.	.	TRBJ2-5	13	TGCGCCAGCAGCTACGGACTCGAAGAGACCCAGTACTTC	CASSYGLEETQYF
TRBV5-1	.	.	TRBJ2-1	14	TGCGCCAGCAGCTTTGGTTCACAATTGAATGAGCAGTTCTTC	CASSFGSQLNEQFF
TRBV19	TRBD1	.	TRBJ1-5	16	TGTGCCAGTAGTGTCGGACACAGGGGGGGCAATCAGCCCCAGCATTTT	CASSVGHRGGNQPQHF
TRBV2	.	.	TRBJ1-1	14	TGTGCCAGCACCCCCGAGGAGGGGTACACTGAAGCTTTCTTT	CASTPEEGYTEAFF
TRBV28	.	.	TRBJ2-7	14	TGTGCCAGCGTCTCAGGGGGGGAAAGATACGAGCAGTACTTC	CASVSGGERYEQYF
TRBV29-1	.	once	TRBJ1-1	11	TGCAGCATTGCAGGTAACACTGAAGCTTTCTTT	CSIAGNTEAFF
TRBV5-1	.	.	TRBJ2-3	14	TGCGCCAGCAGAGGGGCAGCCCTCACAGATACGCAGTATTTT	CASRGAALTDTQYF
TRBV5-1	TRBD1	few	TRBJ2-5	15	TGCGCCAGCAGCTTGGCGGGGACAGGGGAAGAGACCCAGTACTTC	CASSLAGTGEETQYF
TRBV5-1	TRBD1	.	TRBJ2-2	16	TGCGCCAGCAGCTTGGGACAGGGGGTTGACACCGGGGAGCTGTTTTTT	CASSLGQGVDTGELFF
TRBV7-9	.	.	TRBJ1-1	14	TGTGCCAGCAGCATACCTACAGGGAACACTGAAGCTTTCTTT	CASSIPTGNTEAFF
TRBV10-3	.	.	TRBJ2-5	12	TGTGCCATCAGGGGCCAACAAGAGACCCAGTACTTC	CAIRGQQETQYF
TRBV7-9	.	once	TRBJ2-2	14	TGTGCCAGCAGCTTAGCGGACGGCACCGGGGAGCTGTTTTTT	CASSLADGTGELFF
TRBV6-1	.	.	TRBJ2-3	15	TGTGCCAGCAGTCAGCTTGGGCGTCGGGGAGATACGCAGTATTTT	CASSQLGRRGDTQYF
TRBV2	.	.	TRBJ2-7	14	TGTGCCAGCCGCGAACGACAGACATACTACGAGCAGTACTTC	CASRERQTYYEQYF
TRBV6-1	TRBD2	.	TRBJ2-7	15	TGTGCCAGCAGACCTCTAGCGGGAGAAGGCTACGAGCAGTACTTC	CASRPLAGEGYEQYF
TRBV5-1	.	.	TRBJ1-2	12	TGCGCCAGCAGCTTGGCCTTTGATGGCTACACCTTC	CASSLAFDGYTF
TRBV5-4	.	.	TRBJ2-5	15	TGTGCCAGCAGCTTGGGGGCGGGGTACCAAGAGACCCAGTACTTC	CASSLGAGYQETQYF